The 32 T cell receptor beta chains below were found in one sample sequenced in a study of response to subunit inactivated influenza vaccine. TCRdb analysed the RT-PCR reads with MiXCR anew, one entry per CDR3 protein. Of roughly 650,000 distinct CDR3 sequences listed, approximately 15% are singletons. The sample in question was PBMCs from blood, obtained about 13 days after vaccination. These receptors all stem from a man between 50 and 59 years old who received an inactivated influenza vaccine.

The chain carries TRBV3-1 and TRBJ2-1, with D perhaps matching TRBD1 (5 bases). The length of the CDR3 is 13 residues. Germline loops: CDR1 LGHDT, CDR2 YNNKEL (reference sequence). The ends were cut back, 1 base at V and 11 bases at J, with 12 bases in the middle. CDR3 sequence reads: CASSQAGAGKQFF. In DNA form, the CDR3 reads TGTGCCAGCAGCCAAGCTGGGGCCGGAAAGCAGTTCTTC.

The genes are TRBV20-1 and TRBJ1-2; 9 bases agree with TRBD1. The V and J ends lost 7 bases and 4 bases, in that order; junction bases with no gene match: 10. The length of the CDR3 is 14 residues. The germline V gene has CDR1 DFQATT and CDR2 SNEGSKA (reference sequence). In nucleotides, the CDR3 is TGCAGTGGCTCACAGGGGGCGGGTGGCTATGGCTACACCTTC. It translates to CSGSQGAGGYGYTF.

There are many counts of this clonotype. The chain joins TRBV5-1 to TRBJ2-7, with TRBD2 matching over 9 bases. Germline V gene lookup returns CDR1 SGHRS and CDR2 YFSETQ. This CDR3 region has 15 residues. The V and J ends lost 2 bases and 5 bases, in that order; junction bases with no gene match: 8. CDR3 in amino acids: CASSFLAGEFNEQYF. In nucleotides, the CDR3 is TGCGCCAGCAGCTTTTTAGCGGGAGAGTTTAACGAGCAGTACTTC.

The rearrangement joins TRBV4-2 to TRBJ1-4, with TRBD1 matching 9 bases. The CDR3 contains 15 residues. V gave up 0 bases and J gave up 8 bases; unmatched junction bases: 4. CDR1 is LGHNA, CDR2 YNFKEQ, per germline. The CDR3 DNA reads as TGTGCCAGCAGCCAAGAGATGGGACAGGGCGAAAAACTGTTTTTT. Protein sequence: CASSQEMGQGEKLFF.

This chain links TRBV4-3 with TRBJ2-2; D might be TRBD1 (5 bases). CDR1 and CDR2 (germline): LGHNA, YSLEER. Trimming pared 4 bases from V and 1 base from J, leaving 7 bases between. The CDR3 is made up of 14 amino acids. The CDR3 sequence: CASSLTENTGELFF. CDR3 nucleotides: TGCGCCAGCAGCCTGACAGAGAACACCGGGGAGCTGTTTTTT.

In this sample, this clonotype turned up a few times. V usage is TRBV20-1 and J usage is TRBJ2-1, with D maybe TRBD2 (5 bases). The germline V gene encodes CDR1 DFQATT and CDR2 SNEGSKA (reference sequence). V lost 6 bases, J lost 8 bases, and 17 bases lay in between. The CDR3 loop spans 13 amino acids. In DNA, the CDR3 is TGCAGTGCCAGGCCGCCGGGGATGGATGAGCAGTTCTTC. This codes for CSARPPGMDEQFF.

Notes on this clonotype: A much larger clone differs by one base, so this may be a read error. V is TRBV4-2 and J is TRBJ2-7; 11 nucleotides agree with TRBD2. After removal of 4 bases from V and 5 bases from J, the junction contained 13 bases not matched to a gene. CDR3 length: 17 residues. CDR1 is LGHNA, CDR2 YNFKEQ, per germline. This CDR3 reads CASSLARLTSGTNEQYF. CDR3 bases: TGTGCCAGCAGCCTAGCGAGGTTGACTAGCGGGACAAACGAGCAGTACTTC.

This clonotype appeared once. V usage is TRBV19 and J usage is TRBJ2-3; 9 nucleotides align to TRBD1. This CDR3 is built from 14 residues. Trimming removed 4 bases from V and 3 bases from J; junction bases left unmatched: 2. CDR1 LNHDA and CDR2 SQIVND come from the germline V gene (reference sequence). The CDR3 reads CASSNRGHTDTQYF. CDR3 in DNA: TGTGCCAGTAGTAACAGGGGGCATACAGATACGCAGTATTTT.

This clonotype was picked up a small number of times. This chain uses TRBV5-1 with TRBJ2-2; perhaps D is TRBD1 or TRBD2 (5 bases each). The CDR3 has 15 residues. Germline loops: CDR1 SGHRS, CDR2 YFSETQ. V lost 0 bases and J 5 bases, leaving 11 bases between the germline ends. CDR3 residues: CASSLAPGRTGELFF. Written as DNA, the CDR3 is TGCGCCAGCAGCTTGGCACCGGGACGAACCGGGGAGCTGTTTTTT.

The chain links TRBV27 to TRBJ2-7; possible D gene TRBD1, 5 bases. Trimming removed 7 bases from V and 1 base from J, with 14 bases in between. The CDR3 consists of 14 residues. Germline loops: CDR1 MNHEY, CDR2 SMNVEV (reference sequence). CDR3 residues: CASTRGPGSYEQYF. CDR3 nucleotide sequence: TGTGCCAGCACGCGTGGTCCAGGGTCCTACGAGCAGTACTTC.

The chain has TRBV6-2 or TRBV6-3 and TRBJ2-3, with D perhaps TRBD2 (6 bases). The CDR3 extends over 18 amino acids. Germline V gene lookup returns CDR1 MNHEY and CDR2 SVGEGT. V lost 2 bases and J lost 5, with 23 bases in between. CDR3 bases: TGTGCCAGCAGTTACATTGAGGGACTTCCCCACACGGAAGATACGCAGTATTTT. Its protein is CASSYIEGLPHTEDTQYF.

This clonotype was counted only a few times. CDR3 DNA: TGTGCCAGCAGCACGGACCGGGACAGGGGGCAAGGGTGGTCCGAAAAACTGTTTTTT. The encoded protein is CASSTDRDRGQGWSEKLFF. V is TRBV4-2 and J is TRBJ1-4; TRBD1 agrees at 12 bases. Germline-derived CDR1 and CDR2 are LGHNA and YNFKEQ. The V gene end was trimmed by 5 bases and the J gene end by 8 bases; junction bases not matched to a gene: 18. The CDR3 runs to 19 residues.

This clonotype has a handful of counts. The chain links TRBV10-3 to TRBJ1-2, with 9 bases matching TRBD1. The V gene end was trimmed by 7 bases and the J gene end by 6 bases; junction bases not matched to a gene: 9. The CDR3 runs 14 residues. CDR1 ENHRY and CDR2 SYGVKD come from the germline V gene. CDR3 in DNA: TGTGCCATCAAGAGGACAGGGGAGGAGGATGGCTACACCTTC. It codes for CAIKRTGEEDGYTF.

This clonotype was found a few times. The chain combines TRBV11-2 with TRBJ2-1; the match to TRBD2 covers 13 bases. Germline assignment: CDR1 SGHAT and CDR2 FQNNGV. The CDR3 loop spans 15 amino acids. The junction had 6 bases not matched to a gene; V was cut back by 1 base and J by 12 bases. Here the CDR3 DNA reads TGTGCCAGCAGCTTAGGACTAGCGGGAGGAGGGGGGCAGTTCTTC. Translation gives CASSLGLAGGGGQFF. Using reference TRBV11-2 and TRBJ2-1 for the parts outside the CDR3, the full variable domain is EAGVAQSPRYKIIEKRQSVAFWCNPISGHATLYWYQQILGQGPKLLIQFQNNGVVDDSQLPKDRFSAERLKGVDSTLKIQPAKLEDSAVYLCASSLGLAGGGGQFFGPGTRLTVL.

In this sample, this clonotype turned up many times. The chain uses TRBV28 and TRBJ2-5, with 9 bases matching TRBD1. The V gene end was trimmed by 2 bases and the J gene end by 5 bases; junction bases not matched to a gene: 12. Germline assignment: CDR1 MDHEN and CDR2 SYDVKM. There are 17 residues in the CDR3. This CDR3 is CASSLGQRTGAVETQYF. The DNA for the CDR3 is TGTGCCAGCAGTTTAGGCCAAAGGACAGGGGCTGTGGAGACCCAGTACTTC.

This chain joins TRBV6-2 or TRBV6-3 and TRBJ2-3; maybe TRBD2 (6 bases). The CDR3 is 16 residues long. Germline CDR1 MNHEY, CDR2 SVGEGT. V shed 7 bases and J shed 2 bases, with 19 bases lying between them. CDR3 in DNA: TGTGCCAGCACTTCGGGGGTTAGACAGACCACAGATACGCAGTATTTT. This codes for CASTSGVRQTTDTQYF.

The genes are TRBV12-3 or TRBV12-4 and TRBJ1-1; no definite D call. V was trimmed by 3 bases and J by 6 bases, leaving 8 bases between them. This CDR3 spans 12 amino acids. CDR3 nucleotide sequence: TGTGCCAGCAGTTTTAACGTACCTGAAGCTTTCTTT. Its translation is CASSFNVPEAFF.

This chain connects TRBV7-9 to TRBJ2-1; D perhaps matches TRBD2 (5 bases). V was cut by 5 bases and J by 7 bases, with 9 bases left in between. This CDR3 region has 12 residues. The germline gives CDR1 SEHNR, CDR2 FQNEAQ (reference sequence). The CDR3 nucleotides are TGTGCCAGCAGCGAACAGCGGAATGAGCAGTTCTTC. Its translation: CASSEQRNEQFF.

The rearrangement uses TRBV6-1 and TRBJ2-1, with 8 nucleotides matching TRBD2. This CDR3 is built from 15 residues. CDR1 is MNHNS, CDR2 SASEGT, per germline. The V gene end was trimmed by 5 bases and the J gene end by 5 bases; junction bases not matched to a gene: 8. The CDR3 loop is CASSLTSEKNNEQFF. The CDR3, as DNA: TGTGCCAGCAGTCTGACTAGCGAAAAAAACAATGAGCAGTTCTTC.

This clonotype was seen ten or more times. The V call is TRBV29-1, the J call TRBJ2-5; TRBD1 agrees at 7 bases. Trimming at V came to 8 bases and at J to 5 bases, leaving 11 bases not matched to a gene. Germline values: CDR1 SQVTM, CDR2 ANQGSEA. The CDR3 consists of 13 residues. CDR3 nucleotide sequence: TGCAGCACCAGGACAGGTACCTCGGAGACCCAGTACTTC. Translated: CSTRTGTSETQYF.

This clonotype occurred a few times. The chain has TRBV12-3 or TRBV12-4 and TRBJ2-2; 7 bases map to TRBD1. The CDR3 loop spans 14 amino acids. J was trimmed by 4 bases and V by 7 bases; bases with no gene match: 6. Written as DNA, the CDR3 is TGTGCCAGCATACAGGGGCTCTTCACCGGGGAGCTGTTTTTT. This translates into CASIQGLFTGELFF.

V is TRBV13 and J is TRBJ2-2; no reliable D call. The CDR3 is made up of 12 amino acids. Between the trimmed V and J ends, which lost 5 bases and 8 bases, there was a span of 9 bases. Per germline, CDR1 PRHDT and CDR2 FYEKMQ (reference sequence). Here the CDR3 reads CASSAHQGELFF. CDR3 DNA sequence: TGTGCCAGCAGCGCCCACCAGGGGGAGCTGTTTTTT.

This clonotype was found a few times. In DNA form, the CDR3 reads TGCAGCGTTGAGGTCCTGTCAGGGGGTAGCTATGGCTACACCTTC. It is translated as CSVEVLSGGSYGYTF. The genes are TRBV29-1 and TRBJ1-2; 7 bases line up with TRBD1. Germline V gene data show CDR1 as SQVTM and CDR2 as ANQGSEA. CDR3 length: 15 residues. Trimming took 3 bases from V and 4 from J; bases not matched to a gene: 11.

The chain recombines TRBV4-2 with TRBJ2-5; D is perhaps TRBD1 or TRBD2 (6 bases each). CDR1 and CDR2 from the germline V gene are LGHNA and YNFKEQ. V lost 5 bases to trimming and J lost 2 bases, with 18 bases between them. The CDR3 contains 16 residues. CDR3 DNA sequence: TGTGCCAGCAGCGAACAGTGGGGCGGGACACAAGAGACCCAGTACTTC. Its protein is CASSEQWGGTQETQYF.

This clonotype was seen a handful of times. This rearrangement joins TRBV5-6 to TRBJ2-5; 8 positions match TRBD2. CDR1 SGHDT and CDR2 YYEEEE come from the germline V gene. The CDR3 contains 15 residues. J was trimmed by 2 bases and V by 4 bases; bases with no gene match: 7. The CDR3 region is CASSAPSGGQETQYF. The CDR3 coding sequence is TGTGCCAGCAGCGCCCCCAGCGGGGGACAAGAGACCCAGTACTTC.

This clonotype has more than one count but fewer than ten. The chain has TRBV20-1 and TRBJ2-5; D is perhaps TRBD1 (6 bases). The germline V and J ends were trimmed by 1 base and 0 bases, with 18 bases remaining between them. The germline CDR1 and CDR2 sequences are DFQATT and SNEGSKA (reference sequence). This CDR3 has 17 residues. CDR3: CSARAHPDSGDQETQYF. CDR3 nucleotide sequence: TGCAGTGCTAGAGCCCACCCGGACAGTGGGGACCAAGAGACCCAGTACTTC.

The chain recombines TRBV14 with TRBJ2-2, with 7 positions matching TRBD2. CDR1 and CDR2 (germline): SGHDN, FVKESK. The CDR3 has 13 amino acids. V lost 6 bases to trimming and J lost 3 bases; unmatched junction nucleotides: 1. The CDR3 protein is CASRLAYTGELFF. The CDR3 bases are TGTGCCAGCAGACTAGCGTACACCGGGGAGCTGTTTTTT.

At least ten counts were recorded for this clonotype. This chain connects TRBV12-3 or TRBV12-4 to TRBJ2-7; TRBD2 might be the D (6 bases). The CDR3 totals 15 residues. The V end was cut by 6 bases, the J end by 0 bases, with 15 bases between. As DNA, the CDR3 is TGTGCCAGCAGCCCTACGGACGGGAGCTCCTACGAGCAGTACTTC. Amino acids: CASSPTDGSSYEQYF.

This chain links TRBV12-3 or TRBV12-4 with TRBJ2-3; 10 nucleotides align to TRBD2. This CDR3 is built from 18 residues. The J segment lost 2 bases and the V segment lost 7 bases, leaving 15 bases of the junction unmatched. CDR3 region: CASNRRPSGGTFTDTQYF. The CDR3 nucleotides are TGTGCCAGCAATCGTCGACCTAGCGGGGGAACCTTCACAGATACGCAGTATTTT.

This chain connects TRBV6-2 or TRBV6-3 to TRBJ2-1, with TRBD2 identical over 8 bases. The V segment lost 2 bases and the J segment 6 bases; nucleotides outside the gene matches: 3. CDR3 size: 14 residues. Germline CDR1 MNHEY, CDR2 SVGEGT. The chain's CDR3 is CASSYVGGVNEQFF. DNA for the CDR3: TGTGCCAGCAGTTACGTCGGGGGGGTCAATGAGCAGTTCTTC.

The genes are TRBV6-6 and TRBJ2-7, with a tentative D call TRBD1 (6 bases). V was trimmed by 5 bases and J by 10 bases, leaving 15 bases between them. Germline V gene data show CDR1 as MNHNY and CDR2 as SVGAGI (reference sequence). This CDR3 region has 12 residues. The CDR3 coding sequence is TGTGCCAGCAGTCAAGGACAGACCGCACAGTACTTC. Its protein is CASSQGQTAQYF.

This sequence joins TRBV12-3 or TRBV12-4 and TRBJ2-2; the D is unclear. Trimming removed 3 bases from V and 4 bases from J, with 6 bases in between. The CDR3 is 13 residues long. In DNA, the CDR3 is TGTGCCAGCAGTTTCATCTCCACCGGGGAGCTGTTTTTT. Amino acids: CASSFISTGELFF.